This T cell receptor beta chain originates from a study of cytomegalovirus exposure and HLA in healthy donors. PCR amplification relied on 60 Vbeta primers (plus 13 Jbeta primers). Libraries were prepared by immunoSEQ multiplex PCR; TCRdb keeps only in-frame clonotypes and omits some of them. This table has 100,000 or so clones, roughly three quarters appearing once. The V gene's germline CDR1 is MNHEY and CDR2 SVGAGI. This CDR3 has 14 residues. The V segment lost 7 bases and the J segment 2 bases; nucleotides outside the gene matches: 5. Source material: PBMCs. The receptor comes from a female donor in good health and CMV-seropositive. The chain is built from TRBV6-5 and TRBJ2-1, with 7 bases that match TRBD1. This chain's CDR3 is CASKRDSTYNEQFF. The DNA of the CDR3 is TGTGCCAGCAAAAGGGACAGCACCTACAATGAGCAGTTCTTC.